The 15 T cell receptor beta chains listed next were all sequenced from one sample in a study of T cells expressing NK-cell markers. Using the 5' RACE reads, TCRdb records one entry per CDR3 protein without DNA. Its listing shows 350,000 to 450,000 distinct CDR3 sequences. Sample: blood T cells: a sorted CD56 or NKG2C T cell subset, CD4+ or CD8+ T cells, or bulk PBMC T cells (not recorded which). These receptors were collected from a man aged 18-69 years in good health.

The rearrangement links TRBV2 to TRBJ2-7; TCRdb lists TRBD1, though no DNA is available to test this call. There are 14 residues in the CDR3. The germline gives CDR1 SNHLY, CDR2 FYNNEI. The CDR3 loop reads CASQFRGQRAEQYF.

The CDR3 spells CASSHLSGRYNEQFF. This chain connects TRBV7-3 to TRBJ2-1; TCRdb indicates TRBD2, and absent DNA this call remains unverified. The CDR3 is 15 amino acids. Germline CDR1 SGHTA, CDR2 FQGTGA.

The gene calls are TRBV2 and TRBJ1-5; the D call from TCRdb, TRBD1, cannot be confirmed without DNA. CDR1 and CDR2 (germline): SNHLY, FYNNEI. This CDR3 has 14 amino acids. The CDR3 protein is CASRGTGVNQPQHF. Complete variable domain (other parts from reference TRBV2 and TRBJ1-5): EPEVTQTPSHQVTQMGQEVILRCVPISNHLYFYWYRQILGQKVEFLVSFYNNEISEKSEIFDDQFSVERPDGSNFTLKIRSTKLEDSAMYFCASRGTGVNQPQHFGDGTRLSIL.

The chain recombines TRBV19 with TRBJ2-7; TCRdb's assignment of TRBD1 cannot be checked, as there is no DNA. In germline, CDR1 is LNHDA, CDR2 SQIVND (reference sequence). This CDR3 has 17 amino acids. The CDR3 loop reads CARSMSRGRGGLCEQYF. The full variable domain, its missing parts supplied by reference TRBV19 and TRBJ2-7, is DGGITQSPKYLFRKEGQNVTLSCEQNLNHDAMYWYRQDPGQGLRLIYYSQIVNDFQKGDIAEGYSVSREKKESFPLTVTSAQKNPTAFYLCARSMSRGRGGLCEQYFGPGTRLTVT.

The chain is built from TRBV7-9 and TRBJ2-1. Germline V CDR1 and CDR2: SEHNR, FQNEAQ (reference sequence). The CDR3 sequence is 12 residues long. The chain's CDR3 is CASSLTGNEQFF.

The chain uses TRBV20-1 and TRBJ2-7; the TCRdb D gene call, TRBD1, has no DNA to confirm it. The CDR3 extends over 14 amino acids. CDR1 and CDR2 (germline): DFQATT, SNEGSKA (reference sequence). CDR3 sequence reads: CSARETGAGYEQYF.

The chain uses TRBV28 and TRBJ2-4; TCRdb returns TRBD1, unconfirmable since there is no DNA. The length of the CDR3 is 14 residues. Looked up from germline, CDR1 is MDHEN and CDR2 is SYDVKM. The chain's CDR3 is CASSVPLAKNIQYF.

The chain recombines TRBV5-1 with TRBJ2-1; the D call from TCRdb, TRBD1, cannot be confirmed without DNA. The CDR3 consists of 14 residues. Germline CDR1 reads SGHRS; CDR2 reads YFSETQ. CDR3 sequence reads: CASSLSGQYNEQFF.

The CDR3 reads CATSDSEIPARETQYF. The gene calls are TRBV24-1 and TRBJ2-5; as DNA is missing, the TRBD1 call by TCRdb cannot be tested. Germline V gene lookup returns CDR1 KGHDR and CDR2 SFDVKD. The CDR3 length is 16 residues.

This rearrangement joins TRBV5-5 to TRBJ2-2. Germline CDR1 reads SGHKS; CDR2 reads YYEKEE (reference sequence). The CDR3 is 15 amino acids. CDR3 loop: CASSLPSPNTGELFF.

The chain carries TRBV11-2 and TRBJ1-2. The CDR3 runs 14 residues. Germline V gene lookup returns CDR1 SGHAT and CDR2 FQNNGV. This CDR3 is CASSPSRFGYGYTF. Looking up the rest from reference TRBV11-2 and TRBJ1-2 gives the full variable domain: EAGVAQSPRYKIIEKRQSVAFWCNPISGHATLYWYQQILGQGPKLLIQFQNNGVVDDSQLPKDRFSAERLKGVDSTLKIQPAKLEDSAVYLCASSPSRFGYGYTFGSGTRLTVV.

The chain combines TRBV9 with TRBJ2-2; TCRdb lists TRBD1, though no DNA is available to test this call. The CDR3 length is 15 residues. Germline assignment: CDR1 SGDLS and CDR2 YYNGEE. CDR3 in amino acids: CASGFVGGSGGELFF.

The rearrangement uses TRBV27 and TRBJ2-7; TCRdb's assignment of TRBD1 cannot be checked, as there is no DNA. This CDR3 comprises 14 residues. Looked up from germline, CDR1 is MNHEY and CDR2 is SMNVEV (reference sequence). The chain's CDR3 is CASSLKGGAYEQYF.

The chain combines TRBV6-1 with TRBJ2-7. This CDR3 spans 14 amino acids. Germline CDR1 reads MNHNS; CDR2 reads SASEGT. The chain's CDR3 is CASSPTVLSYEQYF.

V gene TRBV5-1 combines with J gene TRBJ1-1. CDR1 is SGHRS, CDR2 YFSETQ, per germline. CDR3 length: 11 residues. This CDR3 reads CASSGESEAFF.